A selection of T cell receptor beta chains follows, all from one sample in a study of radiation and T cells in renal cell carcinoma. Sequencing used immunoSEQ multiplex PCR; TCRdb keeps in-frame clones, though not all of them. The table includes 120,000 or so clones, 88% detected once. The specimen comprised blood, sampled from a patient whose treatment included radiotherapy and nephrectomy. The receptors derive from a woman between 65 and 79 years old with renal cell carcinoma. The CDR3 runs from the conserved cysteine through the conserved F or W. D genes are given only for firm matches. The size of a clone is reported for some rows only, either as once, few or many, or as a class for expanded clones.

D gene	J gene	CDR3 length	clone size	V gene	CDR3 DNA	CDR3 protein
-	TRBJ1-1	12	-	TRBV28	TGTGCCAGCAGTTTCCGGGGGACTGAAGCTTTCTTT	CASSFRGTEAFF
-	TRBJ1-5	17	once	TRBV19	TGTGCCAGTAGTATACCCCTGGGGGAGGGGCGCAATCAGCCCCAGCATTTT	CASSIPLGEGRNQPQHF
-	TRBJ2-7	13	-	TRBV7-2	TGTGCCAGCAGCTCTGGGGGCACCTACGAGCAGTACTTC	CASSSGGTYEQYF
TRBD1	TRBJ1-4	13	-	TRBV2	TGTGCCAGCAGGGGGACAGGGTCGGGAAAACTGTTTTTT	CASRGTGSGKLFF
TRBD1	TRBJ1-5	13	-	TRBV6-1	TGTGCCAGCAGAGGACAGGGGGACCAGCCCCAGCATTTT	CASRGQGDQPQHF
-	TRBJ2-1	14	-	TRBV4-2	TGTGCCAGCAGCCACTCCCCGGTGGCGGATGAGCAGTTCTTC	CASSHSPVADEQFF
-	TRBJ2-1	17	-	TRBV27	TGTGCCAGCAGTTTATTTGGCAGCGCGAGCTCCTACACTGAGCAGTTCTTC	CASSLFGSASSYTEQFF
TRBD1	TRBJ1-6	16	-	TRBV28	TGTGCCAGCAGCCCGAACAGGGGGCTAAATAATTCACCCCTCCACTTT	CASSPNRGLNNSPLHF
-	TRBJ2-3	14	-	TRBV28	TGTGCCAGCAGTTCCCCGGGACTCCAGAATAAGCAGTATTTT	CASSSPGLQNKQYF
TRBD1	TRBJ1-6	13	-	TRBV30	TGTGCCTGCGTGGACAGGGGGGATTCACCCCTCCACTTT	CACVDRGDSPLHF
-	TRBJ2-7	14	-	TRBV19	TGTGCCAGTAGTATTGGGGCAGGGACCTACGAGCAGTACTTC	CASSIGAGTYEQYF
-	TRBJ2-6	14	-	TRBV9	TGTGCCAGCGGCGTAAGCTCTGGGGCCAACGTCCTGACTTTC	CASGVSSGANVLTF
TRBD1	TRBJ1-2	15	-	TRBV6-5	TGTGCCAGCAGGGTACTCCCGGGCAGGGGGCATGGCTACACCTTC	CASRVLPGRGHGYTF